The entry below describes one TCR beta chain. Its antigen is not known. This entry comes from a study of shared clonotypes between healthy human individuals. This CDR3 has 15 amino acids. Germline V gene lookup returns CDR1 LNHNV and CDR2 YYDKDF (reference sequence). V lost 0 bases to trimming and J lost 5 bases, with 12 bases between them. Overall study findings and caveats: It was observed that about 5% of naive CD4 clonotypes were shared across a handful of donors. A reduction in generation probabilities was seen for non-shared clonotypes relative to those shared by all four donors.

Here immunoSEQ multiplex PCR was the method, and the copy in TCRdb shows in-frame clones only, minus some. The table includes roughly 2.2 million clones, roughly 93% detected once. The source is a man aged 18 to 29 in good health. Some clones in this sample may be carry-over from other donors' samples. The sequencing input was naive CD4+ T cells from PBMCs. The subset was: CD45RA+ positively selected. The chain recombines TRBV15 with TRBJ2-3; D remains unclear. This CDR3 reads CATSRDKVRRDTQYF. CDR3 DNA sequence: TGTGCCACCAGCAGAGACAAGGTTCGGAGAGATACGCAGTATTTT.